This T cell receptor (beta chain) was observed in a study of shared clonotypes between healthy human individuals. This CDR3 contains 14 residues. Germline V gene lookup returns CDR1 SGHDN and CDR2 FVKESK. V shed 5 bases, J shed 2 bases, and the junction held 6 bases outside the gene matches. Libraries were prepared by immunoSEQ multiplex PCR; TCRdb keeps only in-frame clonotypes and omits some of them. This repertoire shows 2 million to 2.5 million clones, approximately 93% found once; its top ten account for about 0.41%. Healthy HIV-negative adults with no recent acute infections or vaccinations were recruited as donors. Each sample came from a Caucasian adult donor living in Nashville, Tennessee.

This receptor was identified in a man aged 18-30 years in good health. Some clones in this sample may be carry-over from other donors' samples. Sequencing input: naive CD4+ T cells from PBMCs. Stated subset: CD45RA+ positively selected. The chain links TRBV14 to TRBJ2-7; 7 bases match TRBD2. As DNA, the CDR3 is TGTGCCAGCAGCTGGAGGACTAGGGCCTACGAGCAGTACTTC. This codes for CASSWRTRAYEQYF.